What follows are 21 T cell receptor beta chains derived from one specimen sequenced in a study of blood T cell repertoires in COVID-19. Using immunoSEQ multiplex PCR, the repertoire was profiled, and TCRdb retains in-frame clones only, with some absent. The data contain 120,000 to 150,000 clones, 84% of them singletons. The sample taken for sequencing was peripheral blood. The receptors shown here come from a human donor in a cohort sampled during active COVID-19.

The chain has TRBV5-6 and TRBJ2-3, with TRBD2 matching 8 bases. Trimming removed 4 bases from V and 5 bases from J; junction bases left unmatched: 12. The CDR3 length is 16 residues. Germline CDR1 and CDR2: SGHDT and YYEEEE. The CDR3: CASSPEPGTSIDTQYF. CDR3 nucleotide sequence: TGTGCCAGCAGCCCCGAACCCGGGACTAGTATAGATACGCAGTATTTT.

This chain joins TRBV5-6 and TRBJ1-5; 7 bases map to TRBD1. This CDR3 has 17 amino acids. Germline V CDR1 and CDR2: SGHDT, YYEEEE. Trimming at V came to 3 bases and at J to 0 bases, leaving 9 bases not matched to a gene. As DNA, the CDR3 is TGTGCCAGCAGCTCCGGGACAGAGATCTATAGCAATCAGCCCCAGCATTTT. This translates into CASSSGTEIYSNQPQHF.

This clone was recorded a few times. The chain has TRBV5-4 and TRBJ1-2; TRBD1 agrees at 7 bases. The V gene's germline CDR1 is SGHNT and CDR2 YYREEE (reference sequence). With 4 bases clipped from V and 0 bases from J, the junction kept 9 bases outside the gene matches. CDR3 size: 16 residues. The CDR3: CASSIDREPPNYGYTF. CDR3 nucleotides: TGTGCCAGCAGCATAGACAGGGAACCCCCTAACTATGGCTACACCTTC.

J is TRBJ2-7 and V is TRBV11-2, with D perhaps matching TRBD1 (6 bases). Germline assignment: CDR1 SGHAT and CDR2 FQNNGV. There are 13 residues in the CDR3. V was clipped by 6 bases and J by 2 bases, with 11 bases between them. The CDR3 region is CASRGAGAYEQYV. For the CDR3, the DNA is TGTGCCAGCAGGGGGGCAGGAGCCTACGAGCAGTACGTC.

The gene calls are TRBV11-2 and TRBJ2-4; no firm D call. In germline, CDR1 is SGHAT, CDR2 FQNNGV. The CDR3 runs to 15 residues. The germline V and J ends were trimmed by 5 bases and 8 bases, with 19 bases remaining between them. The CDR3 DNA reads as TGTGCCAGCAGCGGGCGACATTCTTTCCCAGACATTCAGTACTTC. The encoded protein is CASSGRHSFPDIQYF.

This clone was seen more than once but under ten times. The V gene is TRBV6-1, the J gene TRBJ1-5; perhaps TRBD1 as D (5 bases). CDR3 length: 14 amino acids. V was pared by 2 bases and J by 0 bases, with 5 bases between. The germline V gene encodes CDR1 MNHNS and CDR2 SASEGT. DNA of the CDR3: TGTGCCAGCAGTGAAACAGGTAGCAATCAGCCCCAGCATTTT. Its protein is CASSETGSNQPQHF.

The chain recombines TRBV4-1 with TRBJ1-1, with D perhaps TRBD1 (6 bases). This CDR3 comprises 14 residues. CDR1 is MGHRA and CDR2 is YSYEKL in the germline V gene. Trimming removed 1 base from V and 4 bases from J, with 10 bases in between. The CDR3 region is CASSQVDRTTEAFF. In DNA, the CDR3 is TGCGCCAGCAGCCAAGTAGACAGGACCACTGAAGCTTTCTTT.

The rearrangement joins TRBV6-5 to TRBJ2-3; D is perhaps TRBD2 (6 bases). The CDR3 length is 15 residues. Between the trimmed V and J ends, which lost 2 bases and 0 bases, there was a span of 9 bases. Germline V gene sequence: CDR1 MNHEY, CDR2 SVGAGI. The CDR3 spells CASSYRGSSTDTQYF. Written as DNA, the CDR3 is TGTGCCAGCAGTTACCGGGGGTCTAGCACAGATACGCAGTATTTT.

This clone was found a few times. This sequence joins TRBV27 and TRBJ2-2; TRBD2 agrees at 7 bases. Per germline, CDR1 MNHEY and CDR2 SMNVEV (reference sequence). With 4 bases clipped from V and 5 bases from J, the junction kept 4 bases outside the gene matches. The CDR3 covers 14 residues. CDR3 in DNA: TGTGCCAGCAGTTGGGGAGGGTCGACCGGGGAGCTGTTTTTT. Translation: CASSWGGSTGELFF.

The chain couples TRBV5-1 to TRBJ2-5, with 7 bases identical to TRBD2. This CDR3 region has 16 residues. The trim removed 4 bases at V and 1 base at J, leaving 10 bases unmatched. Germline V lookup: CDR1 SGHRS, CDR2 YFSETQ. CDR3: CASSLRLALVQETQYF. Here the CDR3 DNA reads TGCGCCAGCAGCCTTAGACTAGCCCTTGTCCAAGAGACCCAGTACTTC.

The V gene is TRBV12-3 or TRBV12-4, the J gene TRBJ2-7; perhaps TRBD2 as D (5 bases). This CDR3 is 12 amino acids long. The V gene lost 1 base and the J gene lost 5 bases, with 6 bases spanning the gap. Here the CDR3 reads CASSLGGDEQYF. The CDR3, as DNA: TGTGCCAGCAGTTTAGGGGGAGACGAGCAGTACTTC.

Only one count was recorded for this clone. V and J are TRBV4-2 and TRBJ2-2; D not resolved. CDR1 is LGHNA, CDR2 YNFKEQ, per germline. This CDR3 has 14 amino acids. V shed 4 bases and J shed 4 bases, with 10 bases lying between them. The CDR3 nucleotides read TGTGCCAGCAGCCCATCCTCAGGCACCGGGGAGCTGTTTTTT. Translation gives CASSPSSGTGELFF.

This clone was counted a single time. This chain uses TRBV15 with TRBJ2-2, with TRBD2 identical over 7 bases. This CDR3 has 15 amino acids. Trimming took 1 base from V and 6 from J; bases not matched to a gene: 5. The germline V gene encodes CDR1 LNHNV and CDR2 YYDKDF (reference sequence). CDR3 loop: CATSRVLGGAGELFF. CDR3 DNA: TGTGCCACCAGCAGAGTTCTTGGGGGGGCCGGGGAGCTGTTTTTT.

This rearrangement joins TRBV7-9 to TRBJ2-1; 10 positions match TRBD2. The CDR3 loop spans 18 amino acids. J gave up 3 bases and V 1 base, and 9 bases lay outside the gene matches. CDR1 is SEHNR, CDR2 FQNEAQ, per germline (reference sequence). The CDR3 bases are TGTGCCAGCAGCTTAGGTCTCGGGACTAGCGTTATCTACAATGAGCAGTTCTTC. Its protein product is CASSLGLGTSVIYNEQFF.

The gene calls are TRBV6-6 and TRBJ2-7, with 7 bases fitting TRBD1. This CDR3 has 14 amino acids. V trimming: 2 bases; J trimming: 2 bases; junction bases outside the gene matches: 3. Germline V CDR1 and CDR2: MNHNY, SVGAGI (reference sequence). CDR3 coding DNA: TGTGCCAGCAGTTACGGGACAGACCCCTACGAGCAGTACGTC. Amino acid sequence: CASSYGTDPYEQYV.

The chain carries TRBV27 and TRBJ1-1; unclear D gene. The CDR3 sequence is 16 residues long. Germline V gene lookup returns CDR1 MNHEY and CDR2 SMNVEV (reference sequence). The V end lost 6 bases, the J end lost 3 bases, and 20 bases lay between the germline ends. CDR3 nucleotide sequence: TGTGCCAGCAGCCCCTTTGGGTTTGGGCTGGACACTGAAGCTTTCTTT. It codes for CASSPFGFGLDTEAFF.

CDR3 in DNA: TGCAGCGTTATCTTGGGACAGGGTGACTATGGCTACACCTTC. This codes for CSVILGQGDYGYTF. V gene TRBV29-1 combines with J gene TRBJ1-2; 9 bases line up with TRBD1. J lost 3 bases, V lost 5 bases, and 7 bases had no gene match. Germline V gene lookup returns CDR1 SQVTM and CDR2 ANQGSEA. The CDR3 contains 14 residues.

The rearrangement uses TRBV28 and TRBJ1-2; 7 positions agree with TRBD1. The CDR3 consists of 12 residues. From germline, CDR1 is MDHEN and CDR2 SYDVKM. V dropped 3 bases and J dropped 10; count of bases not matched to a gene: 5. In nucleotides, the CDR3 is TGTGCCAGCAGTTTGCGGGACAGATTCTACACCTTC. Protein: CASSLRDRFYTF.

This chain joins TRBV28 and TRBJ1-5; 11 positions match TRBD1. Germline CDR1 and CDR2: MDHEN and SYDVKM. V lost 10 bases and J lost 3; bases outside the gene matches: 8. This CDR3 has 15 residues. This CDR3 reads CATRTGGPYNQPQHF. Written as DNA, the CDR3 is TGTGCCACCAGGACAGGGGGCCCCTACAATCAGCCCCAGCATTTT.

J is TRBJ1-5 and V is TRBV27; D might be TRBD1 (6 bases). This CDR3 region has 13 residues. Germline V CDR1 and CDR2: MNHEY, SMNVEV (reference sequence). V was shortened by 4 bases and J by 6 bases, with 10 bases between the two germline ends. CDR3 loop: CASSSGVGQPQHF. The CDR3 region has the DNA TGTGCCAGCAGTTCAGGGGTGGGTCAGCCCCAGCATTTT.

This chain links TRBV19 with TRBJ2-2; D not resolved. CDR3 length: 14 residues. In germline, CDR1 is LNHDA, CDR2 SQIVND (reference sequence). Trimming removed 8 bases from V and 5 bases from J, with 15 bases in between. CDR3 in amino acids: CASESSEKTGELFF. The CDR3 nucleotides read TGTGCCAGTGAAAGTAGTGAAAAGACCGGGGAGCTGTTTTTT.